The TCR beta chain described here comes from a study of cytomegalovirus exposure and HLA in healthy donors. The junction had 5 bases not matched to a gene; V was cut back by 3 bases and J by 0 bases. CDR3 size: 15 residues. Germline V gene lookup returns CDR1 SGHTA and CDR2 FQGNSA. 13 Jbeta primers and 60 Vbeta primers were used for the PCR. Only in-frame clones appear in the TCRdb table, and some are missing; sequencing was by immunoSEQ multiplex PCR. The data contain 200,000 or so clones, roughly 80% of them seen just once; the ten biggest clones take up less than 3%. Sequencing used PBMCs. The receptor was isolated from a woman aged 30 to 39 in good health and CMV-seronegative. This sequence joins TRBV7-2 and TRBJ2-7; TRBD2 matches at 7 bases. The CDR3 protein is CASSLSRTSSYEQYF. As DNA, the CDR3 is TGTGCCAGCAGCTTGAGTCGGACTAGCTCCTACGAGCAGTACTTC.